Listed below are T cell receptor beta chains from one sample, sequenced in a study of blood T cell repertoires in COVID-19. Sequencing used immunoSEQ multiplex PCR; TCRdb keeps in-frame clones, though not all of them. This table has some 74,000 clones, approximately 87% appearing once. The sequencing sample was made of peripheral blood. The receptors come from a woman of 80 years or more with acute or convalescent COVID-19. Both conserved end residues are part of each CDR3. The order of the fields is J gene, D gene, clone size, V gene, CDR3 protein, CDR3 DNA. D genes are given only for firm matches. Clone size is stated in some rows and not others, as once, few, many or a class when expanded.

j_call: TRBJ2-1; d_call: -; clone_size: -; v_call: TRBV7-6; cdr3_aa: CASSLGQGTNSYNEQFF; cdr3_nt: TGTGCCAGCAGCTTAGGACAGGGGACTAACTCCTACAATGAGCAGTTCTTC
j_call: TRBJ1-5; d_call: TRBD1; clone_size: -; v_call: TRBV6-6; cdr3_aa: CASTKGQGVQPQHF; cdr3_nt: TGTGCCAGCACTAAGGGACAGGGAGTCCAGCCCCAGCATTTT
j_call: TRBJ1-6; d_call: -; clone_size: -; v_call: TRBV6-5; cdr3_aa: CASSYFGGRDSPLHF; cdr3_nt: TGTGCCAGCAGTTACTTCGGGGGGCGAGATTCACCCCTCCACTTT
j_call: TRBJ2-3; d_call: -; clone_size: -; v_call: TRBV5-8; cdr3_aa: CASSLSDTQYF; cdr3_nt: TGTGCCAGCAGCTTGTCTGATACGCAGTATTTT
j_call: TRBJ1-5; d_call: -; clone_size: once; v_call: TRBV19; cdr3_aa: CASATGQVQPQHF; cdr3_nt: TGTGCCAGTGCTACAGGGCAGGTTCAGCCCCAGCATTTT
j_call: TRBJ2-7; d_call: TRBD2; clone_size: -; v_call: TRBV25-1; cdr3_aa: CASSPTSGRFYEQYF; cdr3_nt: TGTGCCAGCAGTCCTACTAGCGGGAGATTCTACGAGCAGTACTTC
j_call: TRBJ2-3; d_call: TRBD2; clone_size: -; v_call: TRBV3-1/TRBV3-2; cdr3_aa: CASSPSSGSPDTQYF; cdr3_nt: TGTGCCAGCAGCCCGAGTAGCGGGAGCCCCGATACGCAGTATTTT
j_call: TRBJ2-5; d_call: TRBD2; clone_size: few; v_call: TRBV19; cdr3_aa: CASSGTSGETQYF; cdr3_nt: TGTGCCAGTAGCGGGACTAGCGGGGAGACCCAGTACTTC
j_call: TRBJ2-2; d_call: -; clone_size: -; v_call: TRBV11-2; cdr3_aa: CASSLMSRADTGELFF; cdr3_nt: TGTGCCAGCAGCTTGATGAGCAGGGCGGACACCGGGGAGCTGTTTTTT
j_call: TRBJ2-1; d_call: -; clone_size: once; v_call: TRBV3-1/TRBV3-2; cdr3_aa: CASGRSYNEQFF; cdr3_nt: TGTGCCAGCGGGCGCTCCTACAATGAGCAGTTCTTC
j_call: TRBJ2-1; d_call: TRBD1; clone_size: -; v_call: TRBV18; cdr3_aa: CASRTGFFNEQFF; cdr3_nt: TGTGCCAGCCGGACAGGATTCTTCAATGAGCAGTTCTTC
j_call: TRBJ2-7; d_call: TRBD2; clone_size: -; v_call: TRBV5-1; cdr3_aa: CASSPPSGGEQYF; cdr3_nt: TGCGCCAGCAGCCCGCCGTCGGGGGGGGAGCAGTACTTC
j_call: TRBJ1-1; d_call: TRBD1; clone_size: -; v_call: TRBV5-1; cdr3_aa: CASSPGQVTMNTEAFF; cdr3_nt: TGCGCCAGCAGCCCGGGACAGGTAACCATGAACACTGAAGCTTTCTTT
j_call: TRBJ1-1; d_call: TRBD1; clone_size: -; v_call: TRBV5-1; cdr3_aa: CASSLGTGGGDTEAFF; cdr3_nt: TGCGCCAGCAGCTTGGGAACAGGGGGCGGGGACACTGAAGCTTTCTTT
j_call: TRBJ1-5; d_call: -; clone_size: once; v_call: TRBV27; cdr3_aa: CASSLSGGGGQHF; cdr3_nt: TGTGCCAGCAGTTTATCAGGAGGTGGTGGGCAGCATTTT
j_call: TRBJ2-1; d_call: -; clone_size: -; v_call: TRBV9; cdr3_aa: CASSVGGLGNNEQFF; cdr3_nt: TGTGCCAGCAGCGTAGGAGGGCTAGGGAACAATGAGCAGTTCTTC
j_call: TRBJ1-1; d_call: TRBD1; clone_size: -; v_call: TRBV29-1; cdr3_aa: CSVKRTGDEAFF; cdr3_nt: TGCAGCGTTAAAAGGACAGGGGATGAAGCTTTCTTT
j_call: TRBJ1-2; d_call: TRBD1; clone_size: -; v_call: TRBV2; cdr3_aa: CARETGDNGYTF; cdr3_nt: TGTGCCAGGGAAACAGGGGATAATGGCTACACCTTC
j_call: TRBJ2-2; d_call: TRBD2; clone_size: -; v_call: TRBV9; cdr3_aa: CASSGSGRLAGELFF; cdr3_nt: TGTGCCAGCAGCGGTAGCGGGAGGTTGGCCGGGGAGCTGTTTTTT
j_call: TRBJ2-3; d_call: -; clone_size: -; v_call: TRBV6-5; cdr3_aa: CASRGRPSTDTQYF; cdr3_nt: TGTGCCAGCAGGGGGCGTCCTAGCACAGATACGCAGTATTTT
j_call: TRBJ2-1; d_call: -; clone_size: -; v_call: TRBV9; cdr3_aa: CASSVARTSNEQFF; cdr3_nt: TGTGCCAGCAGCGTAGCTCGCACTAGCAATGAGCAGTTCTTC
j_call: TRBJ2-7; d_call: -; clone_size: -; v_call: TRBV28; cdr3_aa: CASSYIASEQYF; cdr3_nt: TGTGCCAGCAGTTATATAGCGTCCGAGCAGTACTTC
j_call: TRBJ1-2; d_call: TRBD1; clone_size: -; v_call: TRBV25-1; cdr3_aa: CASSETDRGYGYTF; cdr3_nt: TGTGCCAGCAGTGAAACCGACAGGGGCTATGGCTACACCTTC
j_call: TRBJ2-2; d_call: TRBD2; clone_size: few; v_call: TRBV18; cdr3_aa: CASSQSGLAGMNTGELFF; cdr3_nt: TGTGCCAGCTCACAGAGTGGACTAGCGGGGATGAACACCGGGGAGCTGTTTTTT
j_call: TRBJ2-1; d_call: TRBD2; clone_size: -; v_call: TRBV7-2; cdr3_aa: CASSLTHPTSGSYNEQFF; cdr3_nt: TGTGCCAGCAGCTTAACCCACCCCACTAGCGGTTCCTACAATGAGCAGTTCTTC
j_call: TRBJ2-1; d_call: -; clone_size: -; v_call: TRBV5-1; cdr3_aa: CASSRLENYNEQFF; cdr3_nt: TGCGCCAGCAGTAGACTAGAAAATTACAATGAGCAGTTCTTC
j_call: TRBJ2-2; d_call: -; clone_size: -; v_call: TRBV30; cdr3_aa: CAWTWMGAGELFF; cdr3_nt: TGTGCCTGGACGTGGATGGGGGCGGGGGAGCTGTTTTTT
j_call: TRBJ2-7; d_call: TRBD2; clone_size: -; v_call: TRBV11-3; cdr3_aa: CASSSSGGEQYF; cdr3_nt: TGTGCCAGCAGCTCGAGCGGGGGGGAGCAGTACTTC
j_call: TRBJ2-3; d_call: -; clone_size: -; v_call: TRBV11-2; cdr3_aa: CASSSGRGDTQYF; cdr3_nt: TGTGCCAGCAGCTCTGGCCGGGGAGATACGCAGTATTTT
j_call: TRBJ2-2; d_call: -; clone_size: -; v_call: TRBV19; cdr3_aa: CASSSQGWTGELFF; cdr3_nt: TGTGCCAGTAGTAGCCAGGGTTGGACCGGGGAGCTGTTTTTT
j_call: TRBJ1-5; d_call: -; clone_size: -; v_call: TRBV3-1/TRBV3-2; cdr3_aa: CASSQGRQGNQPQHF; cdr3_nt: TGTGCCAGCAGCCAGGGCCGACAGGGCAATCAGCCCCAGCATTTT
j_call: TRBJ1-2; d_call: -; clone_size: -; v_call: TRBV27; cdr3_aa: CASRGPGGGYTF; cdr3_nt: TGTGCCAGCCGAGGGCCCGGCGGTGGCTACACCTTC
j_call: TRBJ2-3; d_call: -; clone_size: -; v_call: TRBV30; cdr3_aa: CAWSVLAQGPDTQYF; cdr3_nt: TGTGCCTGGAGTGTACTAGCACAGGGGCCAGATACGCAGTATTTT
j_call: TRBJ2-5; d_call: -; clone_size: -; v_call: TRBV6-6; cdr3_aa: CASSSPTPAGETQYF; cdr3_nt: TGTGCCAGCAGTTCTCCTACCCCGGCGGGGGAGACCCAGTACTTC
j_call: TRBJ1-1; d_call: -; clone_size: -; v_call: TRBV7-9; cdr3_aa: CASSLGQANTEAFF; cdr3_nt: TGTGCCAGCAGCTTAGGACAGGCGAACACTGAAGCTTTCTTT
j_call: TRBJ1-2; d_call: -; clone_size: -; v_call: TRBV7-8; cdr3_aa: CASREGIGSYGYTF; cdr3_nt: TGTGCCAGCAGGGAGGGCATCGGAAGCTATGGCTACACCTTC
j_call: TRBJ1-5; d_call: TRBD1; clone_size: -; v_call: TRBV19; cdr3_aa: CASNTPLMGGTGNQPQHF; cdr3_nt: TGTGCCAGTAATACCCCTCTGATGGGCGGGACAGGCAATCAGCCCCAGCATTTT